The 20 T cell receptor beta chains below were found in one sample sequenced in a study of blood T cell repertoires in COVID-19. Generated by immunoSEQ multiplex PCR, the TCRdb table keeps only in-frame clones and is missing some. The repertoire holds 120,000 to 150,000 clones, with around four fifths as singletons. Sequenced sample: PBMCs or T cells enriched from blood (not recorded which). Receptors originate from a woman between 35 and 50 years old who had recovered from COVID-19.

Here the CDR3 reads CASSLRRAQWGEQFF. CDR3 DNA: TGTGCCAGCAGCCTGCGGAGGGCCCAGTGGGGTGAGCAGTTCTTC. J is TRBJ2-1 and V is TRBV7-9; TRBD2 might be the D (6 bases). Looked up from germline, CDR1 is SEHNR and CDR2 is FQNEAQ (reference sequence). The CDR3 has 15 amino acids. The ends were cut back, 5 bases at V and 9 bases at J, with 20 bases in the middle.

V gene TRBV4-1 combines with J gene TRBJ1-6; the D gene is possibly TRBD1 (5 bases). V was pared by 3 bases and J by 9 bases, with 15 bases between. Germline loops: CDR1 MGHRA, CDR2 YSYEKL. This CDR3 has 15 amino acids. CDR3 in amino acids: CASSHPGGVGSPLHF. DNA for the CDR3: TGCGCCAGCAGCCATCCCGGGGGTGTCGGTTCACCCCTCCACTTT.

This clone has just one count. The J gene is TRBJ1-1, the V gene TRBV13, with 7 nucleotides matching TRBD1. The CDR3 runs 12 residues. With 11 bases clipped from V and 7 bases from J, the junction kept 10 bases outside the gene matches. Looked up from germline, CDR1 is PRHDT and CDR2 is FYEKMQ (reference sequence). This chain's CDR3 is CACRRGLSEAFF. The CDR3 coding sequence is TGTGCCTGCCGCAGGGGGTTGAGTGAAGCTTTCTTT.

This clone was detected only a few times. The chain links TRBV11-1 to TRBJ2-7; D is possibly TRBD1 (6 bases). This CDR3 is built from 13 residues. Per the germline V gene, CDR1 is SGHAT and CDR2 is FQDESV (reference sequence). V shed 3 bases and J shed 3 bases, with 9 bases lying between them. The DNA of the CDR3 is TGTGCCAGCAGCTTGACAGGATACTACGAGCAGTACTTC. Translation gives CASSLTGYYEQYF.

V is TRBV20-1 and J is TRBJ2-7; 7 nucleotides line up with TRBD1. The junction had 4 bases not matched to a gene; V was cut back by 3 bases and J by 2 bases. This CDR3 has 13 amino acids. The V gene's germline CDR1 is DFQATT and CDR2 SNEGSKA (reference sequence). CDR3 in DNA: TGCAGTGCTAGTTTCCAGGGGGCCTACGAGCAGTACTTC. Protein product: CSASFQGAYEQYF.

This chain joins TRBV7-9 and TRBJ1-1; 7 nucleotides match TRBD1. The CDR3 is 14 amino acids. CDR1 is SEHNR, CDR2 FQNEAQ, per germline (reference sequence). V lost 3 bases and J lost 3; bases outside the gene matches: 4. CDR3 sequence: CASSLGQRYTEAFF. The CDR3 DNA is TGTGCCAGCAGCTTGGGACAGAGATACACTGAAGCTTTCTTT.

CDR3: CAWTDRVRYNSPLHF. CDR3 nucleotide sequence: TGTGCCTGGACCGACAGGGTTCGTTATAATTCACCCCTCCACTTT. The genes are TRBV30 and TRBJ1-6; 7 bases line up with TRBD1. The germline V gene has CDR1 GTSNPN and CDR2 SVGIG (reference sequence). The junction had 7 bases not matched to a gene; V was cut back by 4 bases and J by 4 bases. This CDR3 has 15 amino acids.

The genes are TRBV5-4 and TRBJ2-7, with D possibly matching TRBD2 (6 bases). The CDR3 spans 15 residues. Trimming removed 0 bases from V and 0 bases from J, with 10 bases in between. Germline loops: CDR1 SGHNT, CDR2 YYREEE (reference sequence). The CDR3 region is CASSLGRESSYEQYF. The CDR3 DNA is TGTGCCAGCAGCTTGGGGCGGGAAAGCTCCTACGAGCAGTACTTC.

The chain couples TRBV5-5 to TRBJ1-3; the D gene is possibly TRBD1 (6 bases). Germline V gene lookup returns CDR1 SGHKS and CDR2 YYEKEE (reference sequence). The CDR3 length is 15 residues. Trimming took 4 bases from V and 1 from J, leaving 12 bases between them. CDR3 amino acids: CASSRDTPSGNTIYF. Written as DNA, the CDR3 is TGTGCCAGCAGCCGGGACACTCCTTCTGGAAACACCATATATTTT.

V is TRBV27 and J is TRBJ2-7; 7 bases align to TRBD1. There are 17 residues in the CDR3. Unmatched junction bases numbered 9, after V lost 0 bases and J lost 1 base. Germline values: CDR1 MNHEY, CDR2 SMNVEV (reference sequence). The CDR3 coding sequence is TGTGCCAGCAGTTTATCAGGGGGCGCTTCCCTTTCCTACGAGCAGTACTTC. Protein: CASSLSGGASLSYEQYF.

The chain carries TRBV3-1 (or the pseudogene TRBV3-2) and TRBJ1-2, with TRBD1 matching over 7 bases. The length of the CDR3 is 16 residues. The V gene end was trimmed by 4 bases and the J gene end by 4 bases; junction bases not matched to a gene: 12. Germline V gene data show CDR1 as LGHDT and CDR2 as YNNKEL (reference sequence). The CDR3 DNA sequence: TGTGCCAGCAGCCTTTCGGCTACGCAGGGGGTCTATGGCTACACCTTC. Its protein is CASSLSATQGVYGYTF.

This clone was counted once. CDR3 protein: CASSLGGGHGYTF. For the CDR3, the DNA is TGTGCCAGCAGCTTGGGAGGGGGACATGGCTACACCTTC. This rearrangement joins TRBV5-8 to TRBJ1-2; D might be TRBD1 (6 bases). V lost 0 bases to trimming and J lost 6 bases, with 9 bases between them. Germline V CDR1 and CDR2: SGHTS, YDEGEE. The CDR3 is 13 residues long.

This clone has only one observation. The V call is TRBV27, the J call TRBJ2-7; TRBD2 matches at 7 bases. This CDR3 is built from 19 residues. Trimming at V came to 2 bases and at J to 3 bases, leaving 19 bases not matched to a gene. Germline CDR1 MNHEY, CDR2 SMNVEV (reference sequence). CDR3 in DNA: TGTGCCAGCAGTTTACCCAGCTCGGGCCTAGCGGACAAAGGCTACGAGCAGTACTTC. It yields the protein CASSLPSSGLADKGYEQYF.

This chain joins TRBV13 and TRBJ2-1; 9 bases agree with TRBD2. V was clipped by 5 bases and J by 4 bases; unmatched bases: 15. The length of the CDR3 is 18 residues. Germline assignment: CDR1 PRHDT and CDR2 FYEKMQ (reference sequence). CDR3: CASSIEGLGLAPYNEQFF. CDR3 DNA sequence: TGTGCCAGCAGCATAGAGGGATTAGGACTAGCGCCTTACAATGAGCAGTTCTTC. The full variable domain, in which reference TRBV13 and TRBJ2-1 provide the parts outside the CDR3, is AAGVIQSPRHLIKEKRETATLKCYPIPRHDTVYWYQQGPGQDPQFLISFYEKMQSDKGSIPDRFSAQQFSDYHSELNMSSLELGDSALYFCASSIEGLGLAPYNEQFFGPGTRLTVL.

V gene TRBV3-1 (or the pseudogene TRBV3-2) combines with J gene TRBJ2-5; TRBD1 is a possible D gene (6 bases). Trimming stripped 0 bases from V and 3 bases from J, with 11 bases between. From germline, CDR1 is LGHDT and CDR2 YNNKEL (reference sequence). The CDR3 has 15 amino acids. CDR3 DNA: TGTGCCAGCAGCCAAGACGCCACAGGGAAAGAGACCCAGTACTTC. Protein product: CASSQDATGKETQYF.

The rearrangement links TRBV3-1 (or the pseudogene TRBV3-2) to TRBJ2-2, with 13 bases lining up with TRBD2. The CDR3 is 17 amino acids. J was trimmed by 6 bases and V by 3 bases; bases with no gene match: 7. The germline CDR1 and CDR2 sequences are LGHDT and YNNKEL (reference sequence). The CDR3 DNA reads TGTGCCAGCAGCCACACTAGCGGGAGGGCGGGAGCCGGGGAGCTGTTTTTT. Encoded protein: CASSHTSGRAGAGELFF.

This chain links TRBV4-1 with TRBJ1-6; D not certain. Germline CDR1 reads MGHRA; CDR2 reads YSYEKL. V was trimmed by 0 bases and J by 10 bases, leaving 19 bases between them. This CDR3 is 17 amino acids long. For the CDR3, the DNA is TGCGCCAGCAGCCAAGACCCGAGTGGAGGATCGGGGTCACCCCTCCACTTT. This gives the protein CASSQDPSGGSGSPLHF.

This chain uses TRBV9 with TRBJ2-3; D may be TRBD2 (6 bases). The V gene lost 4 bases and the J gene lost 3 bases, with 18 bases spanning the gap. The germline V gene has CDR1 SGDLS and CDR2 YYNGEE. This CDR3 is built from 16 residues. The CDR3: CASSPSQGRDTDTQYF. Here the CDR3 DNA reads TGTGCCAGCAGCCCATCGCAAGGGCGGGATACAGATACGCAGTATTTT.

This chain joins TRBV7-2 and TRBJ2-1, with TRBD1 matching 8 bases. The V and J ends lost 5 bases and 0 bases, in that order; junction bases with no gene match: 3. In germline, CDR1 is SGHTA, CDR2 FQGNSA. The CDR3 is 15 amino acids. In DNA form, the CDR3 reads TGTGCCAGCAGCATACAGGGGGGCTCCTACAATGAGCAGTTCTTC. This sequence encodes CASSIQGGSYNEQFF. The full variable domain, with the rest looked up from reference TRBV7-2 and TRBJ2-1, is GAGVSQSPSNKVTEKGKDVELRCDPISGHTALYWYRQSLGQGLEFLIYFQGNSAPDKSGLPSDRFSAERTGGSVSTLTIQRTQQEDSAVYLCASSIQGGSYNEQFFGPGTRLTVL.

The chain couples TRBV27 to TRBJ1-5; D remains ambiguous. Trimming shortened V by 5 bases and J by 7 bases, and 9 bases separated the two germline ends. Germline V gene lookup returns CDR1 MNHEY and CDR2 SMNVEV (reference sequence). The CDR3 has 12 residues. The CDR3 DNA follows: TGTGCCAGCAGTGCTCCCGGGCAGCCCCAGCATTTT. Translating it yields CASSAPGQPQHF.